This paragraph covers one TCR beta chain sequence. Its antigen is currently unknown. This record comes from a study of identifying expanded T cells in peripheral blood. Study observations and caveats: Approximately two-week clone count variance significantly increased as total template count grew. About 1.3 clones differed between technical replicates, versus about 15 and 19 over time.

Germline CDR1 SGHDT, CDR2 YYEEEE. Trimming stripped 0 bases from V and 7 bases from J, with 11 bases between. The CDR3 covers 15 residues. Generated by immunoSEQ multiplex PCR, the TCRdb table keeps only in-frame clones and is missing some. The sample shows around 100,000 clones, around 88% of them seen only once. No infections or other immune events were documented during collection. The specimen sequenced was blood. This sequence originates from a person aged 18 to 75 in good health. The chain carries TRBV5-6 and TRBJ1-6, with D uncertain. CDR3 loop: CASSLARALNSPLHF. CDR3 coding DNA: TGTGCCAGCAGCTTGGCCCGGGCGCTAAATTCACCCCTCCACTTT.